This paragraph reports one T cell receptor (beta chain). The sample comes from a study of T cell changes during pregnancy in multiple sclerosis. The CDR3 has 15 amino acids. V shed 1 base, J shed 5 bases, and the junction held 3 bases outside the gene matches. Germline-derived CDR1 and CDR2 are SGHVS and FNYEAQ. Libraries were prepared by immunoSEQ multiplex PCR; TCRdb keeps only in-frame clonotypes and omits some of them. The sample shows 35,000 to 40,000 clones, around 90% of them seen only once. The V gene is TRBV7-6, the J gene TRBJ2-2; 8 bases align to TRBD2. The clonotype originates from a female donor in good health, enrolled as a control in a pregnancy study. The input for sequencing was CD4+ T cells from peripheral blood mononuclear cells, taken in the third trimester of pregnancy. The CDR3 sequence is CASSLDGGRTGELFF. The CDR3 bases are TGTGCCAGCAGCTTAGATGGCGGGAGGACCGGGGAGCTGTTTTTT.